This T cell receptor beta chain was captured in a study of control samples from healthy donors and cancer patients. The V gene's germline CDR1 is MGHDK and CDR2 SYGVNS. The CDR3 is 12 amino acids. Trimming cost V 4 bases and J 8 bases, with 8 bases left between them. TCRdb keeps only in-frame clones here, not all; method: immunoSEQ multiplex PCR. The sample contains approximately 170,000 clones, 90% to 95% of which appear only once. Sequencing was performed on blood. The genes are TRBV25-1 and TRBJ1-4; D remains unclear. The sequence was collected from a woman aged 30 to 39 in good health. CDR3 coding DNA: TGTGCCAGCAGTGGCAGCGAGGAAAAACTGTTTTTT. Protein: CASSGSEEKLFF.